One and the same sample provided the 32 T cell receptor beta chains below, sequenced in a study of beta chain features in type 1 diabetes. Of the isolated RNA, all was reverse transcribed, and so the sequenced material was expressed TCRB transcripts. TCRdb keeps only in-frame clones here, not all; method: immunoSEQ multiplex PCR. The table records 970,000 or so clones, about 17% of them present only once. Input material: naive CD4+ T cells from blood. These receptors were taken from a woman under 30 in good health.

Only a few counts were recorded for this clone. V and J are TRBV4-3 and TRBJ2-7; no clear D gene. The CDR3 has 13 amino acids. V dropped 1 base and J dropped 1 base, with 5 bases sitting between them. Germline-derived CDR1 and CDR2 are LGHNA and YSLEER. The CDR3 is CASSQVPSYEQYF. DNA for the CDR3: TGCGCCAGCAGCCAAGTGCCGTCCTACGAGCAGTACTTC.

This clone was recorded a few times. The chain recombines TRBV18 with TRBJ2-7; TRBD1 agrees at 10 bases. Germline V gene data show CDR1 as KGHSH and CDR2 as LQKENI. CDR3 length equals 15 residues. With 4 bases clipped from V and 4 bases from J, the junction kept 7 bases outside the gene matches. For the CDR3, the DNA is TGTGCCAGCTCACTGGGCGGACAGGGGGAGTACGAGCAGTACTTC. Translating gives CASSLGGQGEYEQYF.

This clone was picked up a small number of times. The chain links TRBV5-1 to TRBJ2-2, with 9 bases matching TRBD2. Germline V gene data show CDR1 as SGHRS and CDR2 as YFSETQ. The CDR3 is made up of 17 amino acids. Trimming at V came to 8 bases and at J to 4 bases, leaving 15 bases not matched to a gene. This chain's CDR3 is CARRTGGGGRATGELFF. The DNA for the CDR3 is TGCGCCAGACGAACCGGTGGTGGCGGGAGGGCCACCGGGGAGCTGTTTTTT.

This clone came up a few times. V gene TRBV7-3 combines with J gene TRBJ2-1; TRBD1 matches at 7 bases. V dropped 6 bases and J dropped 7; count of bases not matched to a gene: 9. Germline V gene data show CDR1 as SGHTA and CDR2 as FQGTGA. This CDR3 is built from 14 residues. CDR3 DNA: TGTGCCAGCAGTCAAGACAGGGTAGGGAATGAGCAGTTCTTC. It specifies CASSQDRVGNEQFF.

This chain links TRBV28 with TRBJ1-1; D perhaps matches TRBD1 (5 bases). CDR3 length equals 15 residues. Trimming left V 5 bases short and J 5 bases short, with 18 bases between. Germline-derived CDR1 and CDR2 are MDHEN and SYDVKM. The CDR3, as DNA: TGTGCCAGCAGTCTTCCCCAGGGAGGGAGAACTGAAGCTTTCTTT. Translating gives CASSLPQGGRTEAFF.

The rearrangement uses TRBV19 and TRBJ2-6; no clear D gene. Trimming cost V 4 bases and J 0 bases, with 10 bases left between them. The germline V gene has CDR1 LNHDA and CDR2 SQIVND (reference sequence). The CDR3 loop spans 16 amino acids. DNA for the CDR3: TGTGCCAGTAGTAAGAGACGGTTCTCTGGGGCCAACGTCCTGACTTTC. It specifies CASSKRRFSGANVLTF. Supplemented by reference TRBV19 and TRBJ2-6, the full variable domain reads DGGITQSPKYLFRKEGQNVTLSCEQNLNHDAMYWYRQDPGQGLRLIYYSQIVNDFQKGDIAEGYSVSREKKESFPLTVTSAQKNPTAFYLCASSKRRFSGANVLTFGAGSRLTVL.

The chain combines TRBV5-1 with TRBJ2-3; D may match TRBD1 or TRBD2 (5 bases each). Germline V gives CDR1 SGHRS, CDR2 YFSETQ. Between the trimmed V and J ends, which lost 4 bases and 0 bases, there was a span of 15 bases. The CDR3 is made up of 16 amino acids. The CDR3 sequence is CASSPGTATSTDTQYF. In nucleotides, the CDR3 is TGCGCCAGCAGCCCAGGGACCGCTACTAGCACAGATACGCAGTATTTT.

The J gene is TRBJ2-4, the V gene TRBV5-6; TRBD1 matches 8 bases. This CDR3 contains 18 residues. Germline values: CDR1 SGHDT, CDR2 YYEEEE. The V and J ends lost 3 bases and 4 bases, in that order; junction bases with no gene match: 15. CDR3 coding DNA: TGTGCCAGCAGCTCCCTCCCCAGACAGGGGCTAGGTAAAAACATTCAGTACTTC. Translated: CASSSLPRQGLGKNIQYF.

This chain connects TRBV5-1 to TRBJ2-1, with TRBD2 matching 9 bases. CDR1 SGHRS and CDR2 YFSETQ come from the germline V gene. The V segment lost 0 bases and the J segment 4 bases; nucleotides outside the gene matches: 5. The CDR3 has 16 residues. The CDR3 reads CASSLASGATYNEQFF. Written as DNA, the CDR3 is TGCGCCAGCAGCTTGGCTAGCGGGGCTACTTACAATGAGCAGTTCTTC.

The chain employs TRBV2 and TRBJ1-5, with D maybe TRBD1 (5 bases). Germline CDR1 SNHLY, CDR2 FYNNEI. The CDR3 has 14 residues. V lost 10 bases and J lost 4, with 17 bases in between. CDR3 loop: CATSPQGTNQPQHF. Written as DNA, the CDR3 is TGTGCCACCTCACCGCAGGGTACTAATCAGCCCCAGCATTTT.

The chain combines TRBV10-3 with TRBJ2-3; no definite D call. The CDR3 sequence is 13 residues long. The germline V and J ends were trimmed by 4 bases and 4 bases, with 9 bases remaining between them. Germline CDR1 and CDR2: ENHRY and SYGVKD. The CDR3 nucleotides are TGTGCCATCAGTGGGAGTGTCGCAGATACGCAGTATTTT. Encoded protein: CAISGSVADTQYF.

This clone was observed a handful of times. The CDR3 nucleotides are TGTGCCAGCAGCTTGAAGTCGGGACGAGGCTACGAGCAGTACTTC. Its translation: CASSLKSGRGYEQYF. V usage is TRBV5-4 and J usage is TRBJ2-7; D may be TRBD1 or TRBD2 (5 bases each). V lost 1 base and J lost 3, with 14 bases in between. CDR3 length: 15 residues. Germline values: CDR1 SGHNT, CDR2 YYREEE (reference sequence).

V gene TRBV5-1 combines with J gene TRBJ2-2; the D gene is possibly TRBD2 (7 bases). V was cut by 5 bases and J by 3 bases, with 23 bases left in between. This CDR3 region has 18 residues. Germline-derived CDR1 and CDR2 are SGHRS and YFSETQ. The chain's CDR3 is CASRKRGSWLADTGELFF. For the CDR3, the DNA is TGCGCCAGCAGAAAGAGGGGGAGTTGGCTAGCGGACACCGGGGAGCTGTTTTTT.

The chain combines TRBV2 with TRBJ2-1; D is undetermined. Trimming took 3 bases from V and 6 from J, leaving 15 bases between them. Germline V gives CDR1 SNHLY, CDR2 FYNNEI. This CDR3 region has 15 residues. As DNA, the CDR3 is TGTGCCAGCAGTGATGGGTCTTCTCTTTCCAATGAGCAGTTCTTC. Encoded protein: CASSDGSSLSNEQFF.

In its sample, this clone was seen a few times. The rearrangement links TRBV5-1 to TRBJ2-3; D is perhaps TRBD1 (6 bases). This CDR3 comprises 15 residues. CDR1 is SGHRS and CDR2 is YFSETQ in the germline V gene. With 3 bases removed from V and 0 bases from J, the gap between germline ends came to 11 bases. In DNA form, the CDR3 reads TGCGCCAGCAGCTCCCCGGGACATAGCACAGATACGCAGTATTTT. Encoded protein: CASSSPGHSTDTQYF.

This clone came up a few times. The chain couples TRBV4-2 to TRBJ2-7, with D perhaps matching TRBD1 or TRBD2 (7 bases each). The CDR3 covers 20 residues. From germline, CDR1 is LGHNA and CDR2 YNFKEQ. The ends were cut back, 3 bases at V and 2 bases at J, with 29 bases in the middle. CDR3 amino acids: CASSHSPGDRSREATYEQYF. The CDR3 coding sequence is TGTGCCAGCAGCCACTCGCCCGGGGACAGATCCCGGGAGGCGACCTACGAGCAGTACTTC.

There are a few counts of this clone. This chain connects TRBV7-8 to TRBJ1-5; tentative D call: TRBD1 (5 bases). The CDR3 runs 16 residues. Germline CDR1 and CDR2: SGHVS and FQNEAQ. V was trimmed by 0 bases and J by 5 bases, leaving 14 bases between them. The CDR3 nucleotides read TGTGCCAGCAGCTTAGCGCAGGCCAGGGAACATCAGCCCCAGCATTTT. It codes for CASSLAQAREHQPQHF. The complete variable domain, with remaining parts taken from reference TRBV7-8 and TRBJ1-5, reads GAGVSQSPRYKVAKRGQDVALRCDPISGHVSLFWYQQALGQGPEFLTYFQNEAQLDKSGLPSDRFFAERPEGSVSTLKIQRTQQEDSAVYLCASSLAQAREHQPQHFGDGTRLSIL.

The CDR3 DNA reads as TGTGCCAGCAGCTTGGATCTAGCGTCCAGCACAGATACGCAGTATTTT. It encodes CASSLDLASSTDTQYF. The chain joins TRBV5-4 to TRBJ2-3, with D possibly TRBD2 on 6 matching bases. Trimming took off 0 bases at V and 0 bases at J, with 11 bases between the two ends. CDR1 and CDR2 (germline): SGHNT, YYREEE (reference sequence). The CDR3 is made up of 16 amino acids.

This sequence joins TRBV4-3 and TRBJ2-1, with D unresolved. Looked up from germline, CDR1 is LGHNA and CDR2 is YSLEER. V lost 4 bases to trimming and J lost 8 bases, with 12 bases between them. This CDR3 has 13 residues. DNA of the CDR3: TGCGCCAGCAGCCCCAAACTCTATTATGAGCAGTTCTTC. Its translation: CASSPKLYYEQFF.

This clone was counted between two and nine times. The rearrangement links TRBV9 to TRBJ2-2; possibly TRBD1 for D (5 bases). Trimming pared 0 bases from V and 4 bases from J, leaving 10 bases between. Germline V gives CDR1 SGDLS, CDR2 YYNGEE. CDR3 length: 15 amino acids. CDR3 sequence: CASSVAGYATGELFF. In nucleotides, the CDR3 is TGTGCCAGCAGCGTAGCAGGGTATGCCACCGGGGAGCTGTTTTTT.

This clone has a handful of counts. The chain uses TRBV2 and TRBJ2-7; TRBD1 matches 7 bases. The CDR3 has 13 residues. Germline CDR1 SNHLY, CDR2 FYNNEI. V lost 5 bases and J lost 3; bases outside the gene matches: 4. The CDR3 DNA sequence: TGTGCCAGCAGTTCTACAGGGGACTACGAGCAGTACTTC. It specifies CASSSTGDYEQYF.

The J gene is TRBJ2-4, the V gene TRBV25-1; D ambiguous. Germline V gives CDR1 MGHDK, CDR2 SYGVNS. Between the trimmed V and J ends, which lost 6 bases and 6 bases, there was a span of 6 bases. This CDR3 is built from 11 residues. The CDR3 region is CASSGRNIQYF. Here the CDR3 DNA reads TGTGCCAGCAGCGGAAGAAACATTCAGTACTTC. The full variable domain, completed using reference TRBV25-1 and TRBJ2-4, is EADIYQTPRYLVIGTGKKITLECSQTMGHDKMYWYQQDPGMELHLIHYSYGVNSTEKGDLSSESTVSRIRTEHFPLTLESARPSHTSQYLCASSGRNIQYFGAGTRLSVL.

This chain joins TRBV4-1 and TRBJ2-2; TRBD1 matches at 7 bases. The CDR3 spans 14 residues. J gave up 4 bases and V 3 bases, and 2 bases lay outside the gene matches. Germline loops: CDR1 MGHRA, CDR2 YSYEKL. CDR3 residues: CASSQTGRTGELFF. The CDR3 DNA follows: TGCGCCAGCAGCCAGACAGGGCGCACCGGGGAGCTGTTTTTT.

With respect to this clone: The junction and the germline gene differ at one end; a read error may be behind it. This chain joins TRBV7-3 and TRBJ1-2; D might be TRBD1 (5 bases). This CDR3 has 14 amino acids. Germline-derived CDR1 and CDR2 are SGHTA and FQGTGA. The CDR3 reads CASSLTGESRGYTF. The CDR3, as DNA: TGTGCCAGCAGTTTAACAGGAGAATCAAGGGGCTACACCTTC. Based on the CDR3 plus reference TRBV7-3 and TRBJ1-2, the full variable domain is GAGVSQTPSNKVTEKGKYVELRCDPISGHTALYWYRQSLGQGPEFLIYFQGTGAADDSGLPNDRFFAVRPEGSVSTLKIQRTERGDSAVYLCASSLTGESRGYTFGSGTRLTVV.

V gene TRBV7-8 combines with J gene TRBJ2-2; D might be TRBD1 (6 bases). The CDR3 is made up of 15 amino acids. Germline loops: CDR1 SGHVS, CDR2 FQNEAQ. V gave up 5 bases and J gave up 3 bases, with 13 bases separating them. The CDR3 nucleotides are TGTGCCAGCAGCGAATGGGGGCGGGACACCGGGGAGCTGTTTTTT. This gives the protein CASSEWGRDTGELFF.

The chain has TRBV7-2 and TRBJ2-5, with D perhaps TRBD1 or TRBD2 (5 bases each). The DNA end is more similar to TRBJ2-7, so the J call may be wrong. The CDR3 runs to 15 residues. The germline V gene has CDR1 SGHTA and CDR2 FQGNSA. This chain's CDR3 is CASSFGDGPGYEQYF. As DNA, the CDR3 is TGTGCCAGCAGCTTTGGGGACGGTCCTGGCTACGAGCAGTACTTC.

In its sample, this clone was seen a few times. This sequence joins TRBV28 and TRBJ2-5, with TRBD2 as a possible D gene (6 bases). The germline V gene encodes CDR1 MDHEN and CDR2 SYDVKM. The ends were cut back, 7 bases at V and 5 bases at J, with 11 bases in the middle. There are 12 residues in the CDR3. The CDR3 loop reads CASKKAGETQYF. The CDR3 coding sequence is TGTGCCAGCAAGAAGGCGGGGGAGACCCAGTACTTC. Looking up the rest from reference TRBV28 and TRBJ2-5 gives the full variable domain: DVKVTQSSRYLVKRTGEKVFLECVQDMDHENMFWYRQDPGLGLRLIYFSYDVKMKEKGDIPEGYSVSREKKERFSLILESASTNQTSMYLCASKKAGETQYFGPGTRLLVL.

About this clone: Other nucleotide sequences in the sample specify the same CDR3. The gene calls are TRBV28 and TRBJ2-7; no definite D call. Germline CDR1 is MDHEN and CDR2 is SYDVKM. Trimming stripped 3 bases from V and 4 bases from J, with 4 bases between. This CDR3 contains 11 residues. The CDR3 coding sequence is TGTGCCAGCAGTTTCGGGTACGAGCAGTACTTC. Protein: CASSFGYEQYF. The full variable domain, its missing parts supplied by reference TRBV28 and TRBJ2-7, is DVKVTQSSRYLVKRTGEKVFLECVQDMDHENMFWYRQDPGLGLRLIYFSYDVKMKEKGDIPEGYSVSREKKERFSLILESASTNQTSMYLCASSFGYEQYFGPGTRLTVT.

Written as DNA, the CDR3 is TGTGCCAGCAGCCGCCTGCGGGACAGCACCGGGGAGCTGTTTTTT. Protein: CASSRLRDSTGELFF. The chain recombines TRBV11-2 with TRBJ2-2, with D possibly TRBD1 on 7 matching bases. Germline V gene sequence: CDR1 SGHAT, CDR2 FQNNGV. V was pared by 5 bases and J by 4 bases, with 14 bases between. This CDR3 region has 15 residues.

This clone has more than one count but fewer than ten. J is TRBJ2-2 and V is TRBV28; a weak D match, TRBD2 (6 bases). Germline CDR1 reads MDHEN; CDR2 reads SYDVKM. The CDR3 has 19 amino acids. The germline V and J ends were trimmed by 2 bases and 5 bases, with 24 bases remaining between them. CDR3 nucleotide sequence: TGTGCCAGCAGTTTACCCCCGCTGGGGCTAGCGTGGTTAACCGGGGAGCTGTTTTTT. This encodes CASSLPPLGLAWLTGELFF.

This clone was recorded a few times. The chain carries TRBV4-2 and TRBJ2-5; 9 bases match TRBD1. The J call may be in error: the DNA end matches TRBJ2-7 better. From germline, CDR1 is LGHNA and CDR2 YNFKEQ. The CDR3 contains 15 residues. As DNA, the CDR3 is TGTGCCAGCAGCCAACCCGGGACAGGGAATTACGAGCAGTACTTC. As protein: CASSQPGTGNYEQYF.

This clone was found a few times. This chain connects TRBV28 to TRBJ2-1; 14 bases are shared with TRBD2. CDR3 length: 13 residues. J lost 7 bases, V lost 8 bases, and 1 base had no gene match. Germline V gives CDR1 MDHEN, CDR2 SYDVKM. In DNA form, the CDR3 reads TGTGCCAGCCGGACTAGCGGGAGGAATGAGCAGTTCTTC. This codes for CASRTSGRNEQFF.